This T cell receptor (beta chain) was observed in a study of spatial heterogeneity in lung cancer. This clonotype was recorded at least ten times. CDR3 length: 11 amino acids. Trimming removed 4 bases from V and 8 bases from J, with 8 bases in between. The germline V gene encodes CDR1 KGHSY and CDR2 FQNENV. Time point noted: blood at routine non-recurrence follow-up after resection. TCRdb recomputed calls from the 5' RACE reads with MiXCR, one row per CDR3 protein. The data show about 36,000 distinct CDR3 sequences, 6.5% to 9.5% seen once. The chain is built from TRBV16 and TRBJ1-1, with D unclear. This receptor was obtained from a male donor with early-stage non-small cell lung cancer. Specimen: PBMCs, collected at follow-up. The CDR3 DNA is TGTGCCAGCAGCCCCCGAAGGGAAGCTTTCTTT. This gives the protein CASSPRREAFF.